This T cell receptor (beta chain) was retrieved from a study of technical replicates of blood from a few donors (dated by TCRdb to 2017 to 2019). The germline V gene provides CDR1 SGHDT and CDR2 YYEEEE. Between the V and J ends, shortened by 2 bases and 1 base respectively, the junction contains 5 bases. Counted from cysteine to phenylalanine, this CDR3 has 13 amino acids. CDR3 DNA is the only sequence kept; it has 39 bases, read in frame from the first base. This clone was counted once. It has no known antigen specificity. No qualities accompany the bases; no much larger clone lies one base away. Library generation was performed with the immunoSEQ multiplex PCR assay. Drawn from immuneACCESS, this table holds only the in-frame rearrangements with V and J called that TCRdb kept. Clones are partly lost; checked studies trace under half to an unresolved V gene and leave the rest unexplained. For this sample the table gives 80,000 to 100,000 clones, of which 95% to 97% were detected only once. Jointly, the top ten make up roughly 0.33% of the sample.

The rearranged segments are TRBV5-6 and TRBJ2-3; the D gene is perhaps TRBD1, from 5 matching bases. The specimen sequenced was T cells isolated from PBMCs. The TCR was taken from a human donor in good health. The DNA is TGTGCCAGCAGCTTAGGGGGCACAGATACGCAGTATTTT. Its coded protein is CASSLGGTDTQYF.